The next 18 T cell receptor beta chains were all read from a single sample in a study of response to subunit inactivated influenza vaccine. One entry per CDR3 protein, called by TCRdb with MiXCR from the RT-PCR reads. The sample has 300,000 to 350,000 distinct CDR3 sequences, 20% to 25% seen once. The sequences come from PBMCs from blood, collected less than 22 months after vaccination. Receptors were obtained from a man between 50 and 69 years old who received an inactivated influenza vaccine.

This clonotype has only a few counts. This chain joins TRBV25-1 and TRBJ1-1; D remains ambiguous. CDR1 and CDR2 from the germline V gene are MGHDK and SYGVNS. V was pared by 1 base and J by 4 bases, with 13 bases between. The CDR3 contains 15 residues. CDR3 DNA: TGTGCCAGCAGTGAATGGAGGGAGTCGGGCACTGAAGCTTTCTTT. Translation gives CASSEWRESGTEAFF.

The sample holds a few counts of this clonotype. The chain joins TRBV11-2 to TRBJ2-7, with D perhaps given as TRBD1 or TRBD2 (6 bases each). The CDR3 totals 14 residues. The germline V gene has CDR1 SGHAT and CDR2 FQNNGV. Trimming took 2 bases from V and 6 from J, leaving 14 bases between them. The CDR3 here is CASSLSRGTSEQYF. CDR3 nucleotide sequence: TGTGCCAGCAGCTTATCCCGGGGGACAAGCGAGCAGTACTTC.

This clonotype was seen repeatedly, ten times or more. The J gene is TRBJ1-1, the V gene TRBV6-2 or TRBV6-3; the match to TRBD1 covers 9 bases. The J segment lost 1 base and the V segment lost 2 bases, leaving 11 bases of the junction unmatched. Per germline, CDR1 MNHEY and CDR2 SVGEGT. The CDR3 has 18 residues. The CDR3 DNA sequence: TGTGCCAGCAGTTACCCGACGGGGACAGGGACTCCGAACACTGAAGCTTTCTTT. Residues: CASSYPTGTGTPNTEAFF.

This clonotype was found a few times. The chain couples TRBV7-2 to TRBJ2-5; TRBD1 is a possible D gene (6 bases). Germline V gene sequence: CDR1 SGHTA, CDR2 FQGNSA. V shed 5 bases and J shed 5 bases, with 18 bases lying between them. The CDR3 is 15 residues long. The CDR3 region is CASSLTGWTLETQYF. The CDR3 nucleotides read TGTGCCAGCAGCCTTACAGGGTGGACGCTGGAGACCCAGTACTTC.

The CDR3 DNA reads as TGTGCCAGCAGCTTCGGAACTGGGACAGGAGGTGAAAAACTGTTTTTT. Translation: CASSFGTGTGGEKLFF. The rearrangement links TRBV7-9 to TRBJ1-4, with 8 bases lining up with TRBD1. In germline, CDR1 is SEHNR, CDR2 FQNEAQ (reference sequence). CDR3 length equals 16 residues. Trimming removed 3 bases from V and 7 bases from J; junction bases left unmatched: 10.

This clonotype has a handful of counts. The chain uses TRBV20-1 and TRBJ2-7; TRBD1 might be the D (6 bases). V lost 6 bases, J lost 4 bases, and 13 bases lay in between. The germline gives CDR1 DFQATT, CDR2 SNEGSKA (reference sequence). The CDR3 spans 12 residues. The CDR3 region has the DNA TGCAGTGCACAGGACAGCCCTTACGAGCAGTACTTC. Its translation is CSAQDSPYEQYF.

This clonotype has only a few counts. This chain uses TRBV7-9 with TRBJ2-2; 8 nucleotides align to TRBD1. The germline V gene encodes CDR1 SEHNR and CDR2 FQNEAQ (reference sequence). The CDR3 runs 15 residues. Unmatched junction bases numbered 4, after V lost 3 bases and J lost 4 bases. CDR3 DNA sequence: TGTGCCAGCAGCTTTGGACAGGGCGTCACCGGGGAGCTGTTTTTT. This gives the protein CASSFGQGVTGELFF.

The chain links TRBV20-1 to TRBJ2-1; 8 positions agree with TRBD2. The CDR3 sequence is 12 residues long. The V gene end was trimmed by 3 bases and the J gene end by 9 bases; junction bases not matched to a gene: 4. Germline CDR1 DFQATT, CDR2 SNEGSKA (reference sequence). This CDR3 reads CSASGGAAEQFF. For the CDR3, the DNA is TGCAGTGCTAGCGGGGGGGCCGCTGAGCAGTTCTTC.

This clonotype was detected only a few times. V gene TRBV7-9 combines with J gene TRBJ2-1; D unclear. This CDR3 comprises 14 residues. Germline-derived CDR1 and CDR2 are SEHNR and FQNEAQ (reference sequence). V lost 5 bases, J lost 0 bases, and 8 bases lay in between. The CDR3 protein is CASSTSSSYNEQFF. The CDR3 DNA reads TGTGCCAGCAGCACCTCGAGCTCCTACAATGAGCAGTTCTTC.

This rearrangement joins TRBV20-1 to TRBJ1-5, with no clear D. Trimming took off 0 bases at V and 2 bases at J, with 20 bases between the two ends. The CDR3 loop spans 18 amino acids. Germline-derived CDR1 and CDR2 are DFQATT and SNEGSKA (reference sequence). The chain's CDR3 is CSARDAHRRDVGNQPQHF. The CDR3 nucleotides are TGCAGTGCTAGAGATGCCCATAGGCGTGACGTAGGCAATCAGCCCCAGCATTTT.

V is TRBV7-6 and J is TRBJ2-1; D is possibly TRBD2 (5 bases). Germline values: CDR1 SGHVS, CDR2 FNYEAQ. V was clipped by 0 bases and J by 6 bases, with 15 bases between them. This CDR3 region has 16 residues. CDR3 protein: CASSLAGGVSGNEQFF. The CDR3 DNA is TGTGCCAGCAGCTTAGCCGGAGGAGTTTCCGGCAATGAGCAGTTCTTC.

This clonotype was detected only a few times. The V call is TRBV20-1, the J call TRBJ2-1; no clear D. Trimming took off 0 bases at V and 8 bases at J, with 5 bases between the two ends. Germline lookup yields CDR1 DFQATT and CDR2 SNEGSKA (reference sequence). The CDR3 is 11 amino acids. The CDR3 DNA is TGCAGTGCTAGAGAAGGAGATGAGCAGTTCTTC. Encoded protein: CSAREGDEQFF.

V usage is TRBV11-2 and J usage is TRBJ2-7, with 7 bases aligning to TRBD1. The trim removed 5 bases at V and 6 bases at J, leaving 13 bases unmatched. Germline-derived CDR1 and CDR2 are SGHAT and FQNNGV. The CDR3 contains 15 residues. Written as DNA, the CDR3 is TGTGCCAGCAGCGTCGGGACAGAAAGAACGGGCGAGCAGTACTTC. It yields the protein CASSVGTERTGEQYF. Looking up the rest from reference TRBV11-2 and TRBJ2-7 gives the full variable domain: EAGVAQSPRYKIIEKRQSVAFWCNPISGHATLYWYQQILGQGPKLLIQFQNNGVVDDSQLPKDRFSAERLKGVDSTLKIQPAKLEDSAVYLCASSVGTERTGEQYFGPGTRLTVT.

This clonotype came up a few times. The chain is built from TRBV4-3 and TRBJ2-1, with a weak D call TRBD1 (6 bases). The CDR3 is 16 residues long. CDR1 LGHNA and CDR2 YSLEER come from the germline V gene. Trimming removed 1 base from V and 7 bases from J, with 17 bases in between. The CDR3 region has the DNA TGCGCCAGCAGCCAAGGACAGGCCAGGAGCGAGAATGAGCAGTTCTTC. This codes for CASSQGQARSENEQFF.

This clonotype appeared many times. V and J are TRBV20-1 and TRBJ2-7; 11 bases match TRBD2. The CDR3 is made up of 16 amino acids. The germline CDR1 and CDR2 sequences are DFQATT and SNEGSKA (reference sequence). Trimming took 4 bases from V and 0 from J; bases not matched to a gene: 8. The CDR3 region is CSATGLAGWSSYEQYF. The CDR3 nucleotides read TGCAGTGCTACTGGACTAGCGGGTTGGAGCTCCTACGAGCAGTACTTC.

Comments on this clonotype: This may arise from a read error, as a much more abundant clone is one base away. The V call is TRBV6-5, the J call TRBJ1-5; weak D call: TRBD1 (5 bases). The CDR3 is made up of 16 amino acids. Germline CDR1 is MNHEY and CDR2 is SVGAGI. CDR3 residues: CAGSYGRVTSNQPQHF. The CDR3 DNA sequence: TGTGCCGGCAGTTACGGCAGGGTAACAAGCAATCAGCCCCAGCATTTT.

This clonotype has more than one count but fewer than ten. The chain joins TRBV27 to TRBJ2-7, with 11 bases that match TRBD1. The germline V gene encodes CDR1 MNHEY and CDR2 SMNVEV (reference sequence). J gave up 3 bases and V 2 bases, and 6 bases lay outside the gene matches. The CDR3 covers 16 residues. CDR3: CASSLGGTGGDYEQYF. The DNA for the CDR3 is TGTGCCAGCAGTTTAGGTGGGACAGGGGGAGACTACGAGCAGTACTTC.

The CDR3 loop reads CASGKTYASYEQYF. In nucleotides, the CDR3 is TGTGCCAGCGGCAAAACATATGCCTCCTACGAGCAGTACTTC. The rearrangement uses TRBV6-1 and TRBJ2-7, with D uncertain. This CDR3 comprises 14 residues. In germline, CDR1 is MNHNS, CDR2 SASEGT. The ends were cut back, 8 bases at V and 0 bases at J, with 14 bases in the middle.